This TCR beta chain was captured by sequencing in a study of control samples from healthy donors and cancer patients. In regard to this clone: At one end, the junction sequence differs from germline, possibly due to a read error.

TCRdb's copy holds only in-frame clones and misses some; the assay was immunoSEQ multiplex PCR. The table shows tens of thousands of clones, with approximately 95% occurring only once. CDR1 is MNHEY and CDR2 is SMNVEV in the germline V gene (reference sequence). The CDR3 extends over 15 amino acids. The source of this sequence is a woman aged 30 to 39 in good health. V gene TRBV27 combines with J gene TRBJ2-1; 8 bases are shared with TRBD1. Material for sequencing was blood. The CDR3 DNA is TGTGCCAGCAGTCGGAACCGGGACAGGCTTCCCAAAAGTGTCTTC. This sequence encodes CASSRNRDRLPKSVF.